These 28 T cell receptor beta chains came from one sample sequenced in a study of cytomegalovirus exposure and HLA in healthy donors. The PCR was carried out with 60 Vbeta primers and 13 Jbeta primers. The assay was immunoSEQ multiplex PCR, and TCRdb's table has in-frame clones only and misses some. The listing contains around 140,000 clones. Input material: PBMCs. The origin of the receptors is a woman aged 40 to 50 in good health and CMV-seronegative.

The chain couples TRBV11-2 to TRBJ1-1; possibly TRBD1 for D (5 bases). The CDR3 spans 15 residues. CDR1 and CDR2 from the germline V gene are SGHAT and FQNNGV. V lost 0 bases and J lost 9, with 17 bases in between. In nucleotides, the CDR3 is TGTGCCAGCAGCTTAGATCAGGGAGGGTTAAGGAAAGCTTTCTTT. This sequence encodes CASSLDQGGLRKAFF.

The V gene is TRBV5-4, the J gene TRBJ2-7; D is perhaps TRBD2 (7 bases). CDR3 length: 15 residues. Germline V gene lookup returns CDR1 SGHNT and CDR2 YYREEE (reference sequence). The V end lost 8 bases, the J end lost 3 bases, and 21 bases lay between the germline ends. The CDR3: CASYDRAGAHYEQYF. The CDR3 nucleotides are TGTGCCAGTTACGACCGGGCGGGGGCACACTACGAGCAGTACTTC.

The genes are TRBV7-8 and TRBJ1-1; D uncertain. Germline CDR1 reads SGHVS; CDR2 reads FQNEAQ. The CDR3 loop spans 16 amino acids. V lost 4 bases and J lost 0, with 15 bases in between. The CDR3 DNA reads as TGTGCCAGCAGCTCGTCAGGTCTAAAAATGAACACTGAAGCTTTCTTT. As protein: CASSSSGLKMNTEAFF.

The chain carries TRBV18 and TRBJ2-1; perhaps TRBD1 as D (7 bases). The CDR3 is made up of 15 amino acids. In germline, CDR1 is KGHSH, CDR2 LQKENI. Deletions cut 3 bases from V and 5 bases from J, with 14 bases between. This CDR3 is CASSPGGGTHNEQFF. In nucleotides, the CDR3 is TGTGCCAGCTCACCTGGAGGGGGCACCCACAATGAGCAGTTCTTC.

This chain uses TRBV19 with TRBJ2-3; 8 bases line up with TRBD1. Germline V gene sequence: CDR1 LNHDA, CDR2 SQIVND (reference sequence). V lost 7 bases, J lost 2 bases, and 14 bases stayed unmatched. The CDR3 length is 17 residues. CDR3 residues: CASNTRGRGRDTDTQYF. The CDR3 DNA sequence: TGTGCCAGTAATACTAGGGGCAGGGGGCGTGACACAGATACGCAGTATTTT.

The V gene is TRBV5-5, the J gene TRBJ1-6; D gene unclear. The germline gives CDR1 SGHKS, CDR2 YYEKEE (reference sequence). V lost 0 bases, J lost 7 bases, and 11 bases lay in between. The length of the CDR3 is 15 residues. In DNA form, the CDR3 reads TGTGCCAGCAGCTTGGTTGCTGGCGGGAATTCACCCCTCCACTTT. Translated, it gives CASSLVAGGNSPLHF. The full variable domain, its missing parts supplied by reference TRBV5-5 and TRBJ1-6, is DAGVTQSPTHLIKTRGQQVTLRCSPISGHKSVSWYQQVLGQGPQFIFQYYEKEERGRGNFPDRFSARQFPNYSSELNVNALLLGDSALYLCASSLVAGGNSPLHFGNGTRLTVT.

The gene calls are TRBV7-2 and TRBJ2-7, with 7 bases lining up with TRBD1. CDR3 length equals 18 residues. Germline CDR1 is SGHTA and CDR2 is FQGNSA. After removal of 2 bases from V and 8 bases from J, the junction contained 21 bases not matched to a gene. CDR3 DNA: TGTGCCAGCAGCTTATCTCCTAGGCTGACAGGGTATCCAGCGCAGCAGTACTTC. It yields the protein CASSLSPRLTGYPAQQYF.

V gene TRBV6-1 combines with J gene TRBJ1-5; tentative D call: TRBD1 (6 bases). Trimming stripped 6 bases from V and 7 bases from J, with 10 bases between. CDR1 is MNHNS and CDR2 is SASEGT in the germline V gene. The CDR3 has 12 amino acids. Here the CDR3 reads CASRNREQPQHF. The CDR3 bases are TGTGCCAGCAGGAACAGGGAGCAGCCCCAGCATTTT.

The chain links TRBV9 to TRBJ2-3, with 9 positions matching TRBD2. After removal of 0 bases from V and 2 bases from J, the junction contained 7 bases not matched to a gene. This CDR3 is 17 amino acids long. Per the germline V gene, CDR1 is SGDLS and CDR2 is YYNGEE. The CDR3 here is CASSVDSGGYPTDTQYF. DNA of the CDR3: TGTGCCAGCAGCGTAGATAGCGGGGGTTACCCCACAGATACGCAGTATTTT. The variable domain in full, completed from reference TRBV9 and TRBJ2-3, reads DSGVTQTPKHLITATGQRVTLRCSPRSGDLSVYWYQQSLDQGLQFLIQYYNGEERAKGNILERFSAQQFPDLHSELNLSSLELGDSALYFCASSVDSGGYPTDTQYFGPGTRLTVL.

The chain is built from TRBV11-2 and TRBJ2-1; D gene uncertain. There are 13 residues in the CDR3. The V and J ends lost 5 bases and 4 bases respectively, with 9 bases between them. The germline V gene has CDR1 SGHAT and CDR2 FQNNGV. The CDR3 loop reads CASSPPSYNEQFF. CDR3 coding DNA: TGTGCCAGCAGCCCTCCTAGTTACAATGAGCAGTTCTTC.

The chain has TRBV29-1 and TRBJ1-1; TRBD1 is a possible D gene (5 bases). V lost 6 bases to trimming and J lost 1 base, with 9 bases between them. The CDR3 consists of 12 residues. Germline values: CDR1 SQVTM, CDR2 ANQGSEA. CDR3 sequence (DNA): TGCAGCGTAAGACAGCAGAACACTGAAGCTTTCTTT. Translating it yields CSVRQQNTEAFF.

The chain links TRBV12-5 to TRBJ2-2, with 7 bases aligning to TRBD2. In germline, CDR1 is LGHNT, CDR2 FRNRAP. The V and J ends lost 6 bases and 8 bases, in that order; junction bases with no gene match: 3. The CDR3 has 12 amino acids. CDR3 DNA: TGTGCTAGTGGGCCAGCGGGAGGGGAGCTGTTTTTT. Its protein is CASGPAGGELFF. Looking up the rest from reference TRBV12-5 and TRBJ2-2 gives the full variable domain: DARVTQTPRHKVTEMGQEVTMRCQPILGHNTVFWYRQTMMQGLELLAYFRNRAPLDDSGMPKDRFSAEMPDATLATLKIQPSEPRDSAVYFCASGPAGGELFFGEGSRLTVL.

The gene calls are TRBV28 and TRBJ1-2; 11 bases align to TRBD1. V gave up 5 bases and J gave up 7 bases; unmatched junction bases: 15. Germline V gives CDR1 MDHEN, CDR2 SYDVKM. The CDR3 runs to 17 residues. The CDR3, as DNA: TGTGCCAGCAGTCCCTTTCGGGACAGGGGGAGGGTTGGTGGCTACACCTTC. Translation gives CASSPFRDRGRVGGYTF.

The chain carries TRBV5-6 and TRBJ1-4, with no clear D. Germline V gene sequence: CDR1 SGHDT, CDR2 YYEEEE. The CDR3 has 15 residues. V was trimmed by 4 bases and J by 4 bases, leaving 14 bases between them. This CDR3 is CASSKDGYYNEKLFF. The DNA for the CDR3 is TGTGCCAGCAGCAAAGACGGCTACTATAATGAAAAACTGTTTTTT. The entire variable domain, with the rest obtained from reference TRBV5-6 and TRBJ1-4, is as follows: DAGVTQSPTHLIKTRGQQVTLRCSPKSGHDTVSWYQQALGQGPQFIFQYYEEEERQRGNFPDRFSGHQFPNYSSELNVNALLLGDSALYLCASSKDGYYNEKLFFGSGTQLSVL.

The CDR3 nucleotides read TGCAGCGGCAGCGGGGGGGCCATGTATACGCAGTATTTT. Translated, it gives CSGSGGAMYTQYF. This chain connects TRBV29-1 to TRBJ2-3; the match to TRBD2 covers 10 bases. Trimming took 7 bases from V and 7 from J; bases not matched to a gene: 8. The CDR3 runs 13 residues. Germline V gene data show CDR1 as SQVTM and CDR2 as ANQGSEA.

This sequence joins TRBV7-2 and TRBJ1-5; possible D gene TRBD1, 5 bases. The CDR3 sequence is 15 residues long. Germline CDR1 SGHTA, CDR2 FQGNSA. Trimming removed 3 bases from V and 3 bases from J, with 12 bases in between. The CDR3 here is CASSFRRGPNQPQHF. CDR3 coding DNA: TGTGCCAGCAGCTTTAGGAGGGGCCCCAATCAGCCCCAGCATTTT.

The chain uses TRBV19 and TRBJ1-2, with TRBD1 matching over 7 bases. The germline CDR1 and CDR2 sequences are LNHDA and SQIVND (reference sequence). With 1 base clipped from V and 9 bases from J, the junction kept 5 bases outside the gene matches. The CDR3 extends over 13 amino acids. As DNA, the CDR3 is TGTGCCAGTAGTATAGGACAGGGCTCGAGCTACACCTTC. Its translation: CASSIGQGSSYTF.

The V and J genes are TRBV19 and TRBJ2-2, with D perhaps TRBD1 (5 bases). Germline loops: CDR1 LNHDA, CDR2 SQIVND (reference sequence). V dropped 5 bases and J dropped 6 bases, with 16 bases sitting between them. The CDR3 has 15 residues. In DNA, the CDR3 is TGTGCCAGTAGTTCCCAGGGTTATGTTGCCGGGGAGCTGTTTTTT. Translated: CASSSQGYVAGELFF.

This chain joins TRBV19 and TRBJ1-5, with a tentative D call TRBD1 (5 bases). This CDR3 contains 14 residues. V dropped 6 bases and J dropped 5 bases, with 14 bases sitting between them. Germline CDR1 reads LNHDA; CDR2 reads SQIVND (reference sequence). CDR3 in amino acids: CASRGWGVYQPQHF. CDR3 DNA: TGTGCCAGTAGGGGGTGGGGGGTTTATCAGCCCCAGCATTTT.

The genes are TRBV7-8 and TRBJ1-2; 7 bases fit TRBD1. CDR1 and CDR2 from the germline V gene are SGHVS and FQNEAQ. V was pared by 5 bases and J by 4 bases, with 13 bases of the junction left unmatched. The CDR3 consists of 16 residues. Here the CDR3 reads CASSRKTGIRGYGYTF. The CDR3 nucleotides read TGTGCCAGCAGCAGAAAGACAGGGATACGAGGCTATGGCTACACCTTC.

The chain combines TRBV28 with TRBJ1-2, with 9 bases aligning to TRBD1. The CDR3 runs 16 residues. Germline lookup yields CDR1 MDHEN and CDR2 SYDVKM. The J segment lost 5 bases and the V segment lost 6 bases, leaving 13 bases of the junction unmatched. Written as DNA, the CDR3 is TGTGCCAGCAGGGACGGCACAGGGGGCCGTCGGTATGGCTACACCTTC. This gives the protein CASRDGTGGRRYGYTF.

The V and J genes are TRBV15 and TRBJ1-2; D not certain. The CDR3 spans 14 residues. The V end lost 8 bases, the J end lost 2 bases, and 15 bases lay between the germline ends. The germline V gene encodes CDR1 LNHNV and CDR2 YYDKDF (reference sequence). CDR3 sequence reads: CATSTVVSNYGYTF. CDR3 nucleotides: TGTGCCACCTCTACGGTAGTCTCAAACTATGGCTACACCTTC.

A remark on this clone: Other DNA sequences in this specimen translate into the identical CDR3. V usage is TRBV5-1 and J usage is TRBJ2-3; 9 nucleotides line up with TRBD1. Germline CDR1 and CDR2: SGHRS and YFSETQ. This CDR3 region has 15 residues. V gave up 3 bases and J gave up 4 bases; unmatched junction bases: 6. CDR3 amino acids: CASSSGTGRADTQYF. CDR3 DNA: TGCGCCAGCAGCTCCGGGACAGGGAGAGCAGATACGCAGTATTTT.

This chain joins TRBV28 and TRBJ1-1; D not resolved. The CDR3 extends over 12 amino acids. Germline CDR1 is MDHEN and CDR2 is SYDVKM. The V end lost 7 bases, the J end lost 8 bases, and 14 bases lay between the germline ends. The CDR3 is CASTNSVPEAFF. The CDR3 DNA reads as TGTGCCAGCACCAACTCTGTGCCCGAAGCTTTCTTT.

The chain recombines TRBV18 with TRBJ2-7, with 7 nucleotides matching TRBD2. This CDR3 contains 14 residues. Germline loops: CDR1 KGHSH, CDR2 LQKENI. The V segment lost 3 bases and the J segment 1 base; nucleotides outside the gene matches: 3. CDR3 in DNA: TGTGCCAGCTCACCCGGACTAGTGTCCTACGAGCAGTACTTC. This sequence encodes CASSPGLVSYEQYF.

The chain links TRBV19 to TRBJ2-1; 10 bases align to TRBD2. CDR3 length: 15 residues. Germline V gives CDR1 LNHDA, CDR2 SQIVND (reference sequence). Unmatched junction bases numbered 5, after V lost 5 bases and J lost 4 bases. CDR3 region: CASSFSGGIYNEQFF. Here the CDR3 DNA reads TGTGCCAGTAGTTTTAGCGGGGGGATTTACAATGAGCAGTTCTTC.

The chain carries TRBV6-1 and TRBJ2-5, with D possibly being TRBD1 (5 bases). This CDR3 is 13 amino acids long. Germline V gives CDR1 MNHNS, CDR2 SASEGT. Trimming took 4 bases from V and 2 from J, leaving 8 bases between them. The CDR3 DNA reads TGTGCCAGCAGTGGGACAAGGCAAGAGACCCAGTACTTC. It specifies CASSGTRQETQYF.

This chain connects TRBV11-2 to TRBJ1-2; weak D call: TRBD1 (5 bases). Germline values: CDR1 SGHAT, CDR2 FQNNGV. V lost 1 base to trimming and J lost 8 bases, with 11 bases between them. The CDR3 runs 13 residues. The CDR3 is CASSLGPKGGYTF. CDR3 DNA sequence: TGTGCCAGCAGCTTAGGCCCCAAGGGGGGCTACACCTTC.